Listed below are T cell receptor beta chains from one sample, sequenced in a study of CD8+CD57+ T cells in acquired aplastic anemia. TCRdb reanalysed the reads using MiXCR and keeps one entry per CDR3 protein. Here the sample spans some 170,000 distinct CDR3 sequences, approximately 40% being singletons. Sequences were obtained from sorted CD4+, CD8+, or CD8+CD57+ T cells (not recorded which) from PBMCs. These receptors originate from a human donor in good health. Both conserved end residues are part of each CDR3. Fields, in order: D gene, J gene, V gene, clone size, CDR3 DNA, CDR3 protein. A D gene is named only where the DNA matches it firmly. Size tells how often a clone was seen (once, few, many) or the class of an expanded clone, and some rows leave it out.

>NA|TRBJ2-3|TRBV19|NA
TGTGCCAGTAGTATGCAGCGGGCATTGGATACGCAGTATTTT
CASSMQRALDTQYF
>TRBD1|TRBJ2-1|TRBV20-1|many
TGCAGTGCACCGGACAGGGTAACGTCCAATGAGCAGTTCTTC
CSAPDRVTSNEQFF
>NA|TRBJ1-5|TRBV9|NA
TGTGCCAGCAGCGTAGGGGCAGGGTTCAATCAGCCCCAGCATTTT
CASSVGAGFNQPQHF
>TRBD1|TRBJ1-6|TRBV12-3/TRBV12-4|NA
TGTGCCAGCAGTTTTCGGGGGCAGGGGGTTTCACCCCTCCACTTT
CASSFRGQGVSPLHF
>NA|TRBJ1-1|TRBV10-2|NA
TGCGCCAGCAGTGAGGGCAGGGTCAACACTGAAGCTTTCTTT
CASSEGRVNTEAFF
>NA|TRBJ1-2|TRBV19|NA
TGTGCCAGTAGTATAGCGGCAGGCTATGGCTACACCTTC
CASSIAAGYGYTF
>TRBD2|TRBJ2-1|TRBV7-6|few
TGTGCCAGCAGCTTATTCAGGGCGGGACAACTAGCGGGGTACAATGAGCAGTTCTTC
CASSLFRAGQLAGYNEQFF
>NA|TRBJ1-1|TRBV5-1|many
TGCGCCAGCAGACCCAGGGTCGGTGAGAACACTGAAGCTTTCTTT
CASRPRVGENTEAFF
>NA|TRBJ1-1|TRBV3-1|many
TGTGCCAGCAGCCAAGACGGGGGGACGAACACTGAAGCTTTCTTT
CASSQDGGTNTEAFF
>TRBD1|TRBJ1-2|TRBV10-3|many
TGTGCCATCAGGACCACAGGGGGCGCTAACTATGGCTACACCTTC
CAIRTTGGANYGYTF
>TRBD2|TRBJ2-2|TRBV6-5|NA
TGTGCCAGCAGTTACCTCGCGGGGGAAATAGGGGAGCTGTTTTTT
CASSYLAGEIGELFF
>TRBD2|TRBJ2-5|TRBV7-2|many
TGTGCCAGCAGCTATAGCGGGGGGGATGAGACCCAGTACTTC
CASSYSGGDETQYF
>TRBD1|TRBJ1-6|TRBV2|many
TGTGCCAGCAGTGACACAACAGGGGGCCTGTCACCCCTCCACTTT
CASSDTTGGLSPLHF
>NA|TRBJ2-1|TRBV18|few
TGTGCCAGCTCACCCGGTAGCTCCTACAATGAGCAGTTCTTC
CASSPGSSYNEQFF
>NA|TRBJ1-1|TRBV11-3|NA
TGTGCCAGCAGCTTCAGGGATGGGAGCACTGAAGCTTTCTTT
CASSFRDGSTEAFF
>TRBD1|TRBJ1-4|TRBV20-1|many
TGCAGTGCTAGAGACAGGGGGCCGACTAATGAAAAACTGTTTTTT
CSARDRGPTNEKLFF
>TRBD1|TRBJ1-5|TRBV10-3|NA
TGTGCCATCAGTGACAGGGGGCTTGGTAGCAATCAGCCCCAGCATTTT
CAISDRGLGSNQPQHF
>NA|TRBJ2-2|TRBV7-3|NA
TGTGCCAGCAGCTGGGACCGTCAGGGGTACACCGGGGAGCTGTTTTTT
CASSWDRQGYTGELFF
>NA|TRBJ2-7|TRBV18|few
TGTGCCAGCTCACCTTTGTCCAGGGGGGAGTTTAACGAGCAGTACTTC
CASSPLSRGEFNEQYF
>TRBD1|TRBJ2-5|TRBV28|many
TGTGCCAGCAGTACACTCGGGACAGGGCCTCAAGAGACCCAGTACTTC
CASSTLGTGPQETQYF
>NA|TRBJ1-3|TRBV3-1|NA
TGTGCCAGCAGCCAAGATCCGGGAGATCCTGGAAACACCATATATTTT
CASSQDPGDPGNTIYF
>NA|TRBJ2-5|TRBV7-7|NA
TGTGCCAGCAGCTCACAGGGCTGGGAGACCCAGTACTTC
CASSSQGWETQYF
>TRBD2|TRBJ2-5|TRBV4-3|NA
TGCGCCAGCAGCCAAGATCGGGGGGGCCAAGAGACCCAGTACTTC
CASSQDRGGQETQYF
>NA|TRBJ1-2|TRBV2|NA
TGTGCCCCCACACTGGGAAAAAAACTCCCCTCTCATGGCTACACCTTC
CAPTLGKKLPSHGYTF
>TRBD2|TRBJ2-7|TRBV4-1|NA
TGCGCCAGCAGCCAAGGTGTTACCGGGAGGGCCTACGAGCAGTACTTC
CASSQGVTGRAYEQYF
>NA|TRBJ1-5|TRBV11-2|NA
TGTGCCAGCAGCTTACGACCCAGTTACCTTGATCAGCCCCAGCATTTT
CASSLRPSYLDQPQHF
>TRBD1|TRBJ2-5|TRBV20-1|NA
TGCAGTGCTAGACCGGGGACAGGGAGGGAGACCCAGTACTTC
CSARPGTGRETQYF
>TRBD2|TRBJ2-5|TRBV20-1|many
TGCAGTGCTAGGGGGCCTACTAGCGACGGTATGCAAGAGACCCAGTACTTC
CSARGPTSDGMQETQYF
>NA|TRBJ1-1|TRBV10-3|NA
TGTGCCAGCAGCTCTGGATACAGTCACGGGGGCACTGAAGCTTTCTTT
CASSSGYSHGGTEAFF
>NA|TRBJ2-1|TRBV6-5|NA
TGTGCCAGCAGTTACGGTGGGGCCATGGGGGAGCAGTTCTTC
CASSYGGAMGEQFF
>NA|TRBJ2-5|TRBV10-2|NA
TGCGCCAGCAGTGAGTCAAGGAGTCAAGAGACCCAGTACTTC
CASSESRSQETQYF
>TRBD1|TRBJ2-7|TRBV19|many
TGTGCCAGTAGTCCGCGACAGGGGACGGACGAGCAGTACTTC
CASSPRQGTDEQYF
>NA|TRBJ2-5|TRBV7-9|many
TGTGCCAGCAGCTTGGTGGGGGGCCAAGAGACCCAGTACTTC
CASSLVGGQETQYF
>TRBD2|TRBJ2-1|TRBV20-1|many
TGCAGTGCTAGAGATCGGGTAGCGGGAGATGAGCAGTTCTTC
CSARDRVAGDEQFF
>TRBD2|TRBJ2-3|TRBV20-1|many
TGCAGTGCCCGAAGACTAGCGGGGCGGCTTGAGGCAGATACGCAGTATTTT
CSARRLAGRLEADTQYF
>TRBD1|TRBJ2-2|TRBV2|NA
TGTGCCAGCAGCTCGGACAGGCGAAGGACCGGGGAGCTGTTTTTT
CASSSDRRRTGELFF
>NA|TRBJ1-1|TRBV6-5|many
TGTGCCAGCAGTTACTCGGGGGGGCACGCTTTCTTT
CASSYSGGHAFF
>NA|TRBJ2-7|TRBV9|many
TGTGCCAGCAGCGTAGAGGGACAAAGTAGTAACGAGCAGTACTTC
CASSVEGQSSNEQYF
>NA|TRBJ1-3|TRBV2|NA
TGTGCCAGCAGTGACCCAGGTGGCGAAAACACCATATATTTT
CASSDPGGENTIYF
>NA|TRBJ2-1|TRBV7-9|many
TGTGCCAGCAGCTTAGCTTCCTCCTTCCATGAGCAGTTCTTC
CASSLASSFHEQFF
>NA|TRBJ1-2|TRBV19|NA
TGTGCCAGTAGTATTCGGCCCTCTAGGGACACGTCTGGCTATGGCTACACCTTC
CASSIRPSRDTSGYGYTF
>TRBD1|TRBJ1-4|TRBV5-1|NA
TGCGCCAGCAGTACCGGGACAGGGGATGAAAAACTGTTTTTT
CASSTGTGDEKLFF
>NA|TRBJ2-1|TRBV11-1|NA
TGTGCCAGCAGCTGCCAGGGGACGAACAATGAGCAGTTCTTC
CASSCQGTNNEQFF
>TRBD2|TRBJ2-1|TRBV11-2|few
TGTGCCAGCAGCCCCGGGACTAGCCCCTACAATGAGCAGTTCTTC
CASSPGTSPYNEQFF
>TRBD2|TRBJ2-5|TRBV7-9|many
TGTGCCAGCAGCTTTACGACTAGCGGGCTAAGAGAGACCCAGTACTTC
CASSFTTSGLRETQYF
>NA|TRBJ2-2|TRBV7-3|many
TGTGCCAGCAGCCTGGGGGCGGGGTGGTCCGGGGAGCTGTTTTTT
CASSLGAGWSGELFF
>NA|TRBJ2-7|TRBV29-1|many
TGCAGCGTCCCAAGGGGATCGGGCGAGCAGTACTTC
CSVPRGSGEQYF
>NA|TRBJ2-1|TRBV2|few
TGTGCCAGCAGTTTGGGGGGGCCGGATGAGCAGTTCTTC
CASSLGGPDEQFF
>NA|TRBJ1-3|TRBV24-1|many
TGTGCCACCAGTGATTCAAAAGGGCCAGGAAACACCATATATTTT
CATSDSKGPGNTIYF
>TRBD1|TRBJ1-6|TRBV7-8|few
TGTGCCAGCAGCCCTAGACAGGGCGCGTCACCCCTCCACTTT
CASSPRQGASPLHF
>TRBD2|TRBJ2-5|TRBV9|NA
TGTGCCAGCAGCTTAGGCGGGAGAGGAGAGACCCAGTACTTC
CASSLGGRGETQYF